The 24 T cell receptor beta chains below were found in one sample sequenced in a study of persistence of HIV-infected CD4 T cells. Cells were stimulated with CMV-infected fibroblast lysates at around 9.1 ug/mL. CD40L-negative CD69-negative CD45RO-high memory CD4+ T cells were sorted as populations depleted of antigen-responding cells. No antigen has been assigned to these receptors. The libraries were made with immunoSEQ version 4 in survey mode. Profiled with immunoSEQ multiplex PCR; TCRdb holds only in-frame clones, not every one. The sample includes under 40,000 clones, 82% seen only once; the top ten take under 6.5%. The sequencing here drew on CD4+ T cells sorted from PBMCs after 18-hour stimulation, taken from a patient who received antiretroviral therapy. Every receptor here comes from an adult woman with HIV who was CMV-seropositive.

The chain couples TRBV5-8 to TRBJ2-1; no clear D gene. The CDR3 loop spans 13 amino acids. Germline values: CDR1 SGHTS, CDR2 YDEGEE. The V gene lost 3 bases and the J gene lost 6 bases, with 10 bases spanning the gap. In DNA form, the CDR3 reads TGTGCCAGCAGCTCCTCGGACCGCAATGAGCAGTTCTTC. It translates to CASSSSDRNEQFF.

The chain couples TRBV6-5 to TRBJ2-1; either TRBD1 or TRBD2 may supply D (6 bases each). V was shortened by 0 bases and J by 8 bases, with 8 bases between the two germline ends. Germline V gene data show CDR1 as MNHEY and CDR2 as SVGAGI. CDR3 length: 13 residues. In DNA form, the CDR3 reads TGTGCCAGCAGTTACTCCGGGGGCCATGAGCAGTTCTTC. Amino acids: CASSYSGGHEQFF.

V usage is TRBV6-5 and J usage is TRBJ1-2; TRBD1 matches 8 bases. This CDR3 spans 13 amino acids. From germline, CDR1 is MNHEY and CDR2 SVGAGI. The V gene end was trimmed by 2 bases and the J gene end by 4 bases; junction bases not matched to a gene: 0. DNA of the CDR3: TGTGCCAGCAGTTACGACAGGGGCTATGGCTACACCTTC. Its translation: CASSYDRGYGYTF.

The chain links TRBV7-9 to TRBJ1-1; D is possibly TRBD1 (6 bases). From germline, CDR1 is SEHNR and CDR2 FQNEAQ (reference sequence). Trimming stripped 5 bases from V and 1 base from J, with 11 bases between. CDR3 length: 14 residues. DNA for the CDR3: TGTGCCAGCAGCAGCTACAGGGAGAACACTGAAGCTTTCTTT. This translates into CASSSYRENTEAFF.

This clone has only one observation. CDR3 coding DNA: TGTGCCAGCAGCTCCGGCGGCGGGTTGAACACCGGGGAGCTGTTTTTT. Translating gives CASSSGGGLNTGELFF. The chain uses TRBV5-6 and TRBJ2-2; D might be TRBD2 (5 bases). The CDR3 covers 16 residues. With 3 bases removed from V and 1 base from J, the gap between germline ends came to 13 bases. Germline V gene lookup returns CDR1 SGHDT and CDR2 YYEEEE.

V gene TRBV28 combines with J gene TRBJ2-3; TRBD2 matches at 8 bases. Germline-derived CDR1 and CDR2 are MDHEN and SYDVKM. V lost 1 base to trimming and J lost 8 bases; unmatched junction nucleotides: 8. The CDR3 runs 15 residues. The CDR3 is CASSLSRSGTGTQYF. CDR3 nucleotide sequence: TGTGCCAGCAGTTTATCTCGTAGCGGGACCGGTACGCAGTATTTT.

The J gene is TRBJ1-2, the V gene TRBV3-1 (or the pseudogene TRBV3-2); D is undetermined. The V and J ends lost 0 bases and 8 bases respectively, with 16 bases between them. This CDR3 comprises 15 residues. Germline lookup yields CDR1 LGHDT and CDR2 YNNKEL (reference sequence). CDR3 coding DNA: TGTGCCAGCAGCCAAGAAGGAGGGATTGGAGAAGGCTACACCTTC. Encoded protein: CASSQEGGIGEGYTF.

This clone has more than one count but fewer than ten. The chain has TRBV27 and TRBJ2-1, with 9 positions matching TRBD1. Germline V gene data show CDR1 as MNHEY and CDR2 as SMNVEV (reference sequence). J was trimmed by 1 base and V by 9 bases; bases with no gene match: 4. The CDR3 length is 14 residues. The CDR3 loop is CASLGQGSYNEQFF. The CDR3 nucleotides read TGTGCCAGTCTCGGACAGGGGTCCTACAATGAGCAGTTCTTC.

This clone was observed once. This chain connects TRBV7-9 to TRBJ2-5; 7 bases are shared with TRBD2. This CDR3 has 13 amino acids. Germline V gene data show CDR1 as SEHNR and CDR2 as FQNEAQ (reference sequence). J lost 5 bases, V lost 0 bases, and 0 bases had no gene match. The CDR3 reads CASSLAGGETQYF. CDR3 bases: TGTGCCAGCAGCTTAGCGGGGGGGGAGACCCAGTACTTC.

The chain employs TRBV19 and TRBJ2-3; perhaps TRBD1 as D (5 bases). The germline CDR1 and CDR2 sequences are LNHDA and SQIVND (reference sequence). Trimming left V 3 bases short and J 6 bases short, with 13 bases between. The CDR3 has 14 amino acids. CDR3 nucleotide sequence: TGTGCCAGTAGTATTTTAGGGGTCTACGATACGCAGTATTTT. Translation: CASSILGVYDTQYF.

V gene TRBV7-2 combines with J gene TRBJ1-5; TRBD1 agrees at 8 bases. The germline V gene encodes CDR1 SGHTA and CDR2 FQGNSA. The length of the CDR3 is 15 residues. V trimming: 5 bases; J trimming: 8 bases; junction bases outside the gene matches: 11. Written as DNA, the CDR3 is TGTGCCAGCAGCACAGGGGCAGGGGGCTCGGAGCCCCAGCATTTT. This gives the protein CASSTGAGGSEPQHF. Full variable domain (outside the CDR3, taken from reference TRBV7-2 and TRBJ1-5): GAGVSQSPSNKVTEKGKDVELRCDPISGHTALYWYRQSLGQGLEFLIYFQGNSAPDKSGLPSDRFSAERTGGSVSTLTIQRTQQEDSAVYLCASSTGAGGSEPQHFGDGTRLSIL.

The rearrangement uses TRBV18 and TRBJ2-5; D gene ambiguous. CDR3 length: 13 residues. Trimming removed 3 bases at V and 5 bases at J, with 10 bases between. Germline V lookup: CDR1 KGHSH, CDR2 LQKENI. DNA of the CDR3: TGTGCCAGCTCACCCCCTGCCCGGGAGACCCAGTACTTC. Encoded protein: CASSPPARETQYF.

This chain links TRBV20-1 with TRBJ2-7; D is unresolved. The CDR3 spans 11 residues. The V end lost 1 base, the J end lost 3 bases, and 4 bases lay between the germline ends. CDR1 is DFQATT and CDR2 is SNEGSKA in the germline V gene (reference sequence). The CDR3 region is CSARASYEQYF. The CDR3 DNA sequence: TGCAGTGCTAGAGCTAGCTACGAGCAGTACTTC.

The CDR3 loop reads CASSLEGGGTGELFF. The CDR3 DNA follows: TGCGCCAGCAGCTTGGAGGGCGGGGGCACCGGGGAGCTGTTTTTT. V usage is TRBV5-1 and J usage is TRBJ2-2, with 7 nucleotides matching TRBD2. Germline V gene data show CDR1 as SGHRS and CDR2 as YFSETQ. The CDR3 contains 15 residues. J was trimmed by 4 bases and V by 0 bases; bases with no gene match: 3.

The genes are TRBV7-2 and TRBJ1-4, with TRBD1 as a possible D gene (6 bases). The V and J ends lost 1 base and 5 bases respectively, with 11 bases between them. This CDR3 is 15 amino acids long. The V gene's germline CDR1 is SGHTA and CDR2 FQGNSA. CDR3 in DNA: TGTGCCAGCAGCTTAGTGGGACAACAGAATGAAAAACTGTTTTTT. Translation: CASSLVGQQNEKLFF.

The chain joins TRBV18 to TRBJ1-2; maybe TRBD1 (5 bases). Germline CDR1 KGHSH, CDR2 LQKENI. The CDR3 is 15 amino acids. Trimming took off 3 bases at V and 7 bases at J, with 18 bases between the two ends. CDR3 nucleotides: TGTGCCAGCTCACCGATCAGGGTTCCAATGTCTGGCTACACCTTC. Translated: CASSPIRVPMSGYTF.

The gene calls are TRBV28 and TRBJ1-5, with 9 positions matching TRBD1. After removal of 4 bases from V and 5 bases from J, the junction contained 9 bases not matched to a gene. CDR3 length: 16 residues. Germline CDR1 MDHEN, CDR2 SYDVKM. CDR3 nucleotides: TGTGCCAGCAGTTCCACCGGGACAGGGCCCCATCAGCCCCAGCATTTT. This translates into CASSSTGTGPHQPQHF.

The genes are TRBV5-1 and TRBJ2-1, with TRBD2 identical over 8 bases. Trimming removed 4 bases from V and 11 bases from J; junction bases left unmatched: 14. This CDR3 spans 15 amino acids. In germline, CDR1 is SGHRS, CDR2 YFSETQ. CDR3: CASSLAGGGSDQQFF. The CDR3 DNA reads TGCGCCAGCAGCCTTGCGGGCGGGGGGTCAGACCAGCAGTTCTTC.

The table lists this clone with a count of one. The J gene is TRBJ2-7, the V gene TRBV18; D is unresolved. Germline values: CDR1 KGHSH, CDR2 LQKENI. This CDR3 contains 15 residues. The V end lost 0 bases, the J end lost 3 bases, and 12 bases lay between the germline ends. The CDR3 bases are TGTGCCAGCTCACCACCGGCGCAACCCTTCTACGAGCAGTACTTC. Translating gives CASSPPAQPFYEQYF.

The chain joins TRBV27 to TRBJ1-2; D is undetermined. Germline loops: CDR1 MNHEY, CDR2 SMNVEV (reference sequence). CDR3 size: 13 residues. Trimming removed 5 bases at V and 6 bases at J, with 13 bases between. Here the CDR3 reads CASSPSERNGYTF. CDR3 sequence (DNA): TGTGCCAGCAGTCCCAGTGAACGGAATGGCTACACCTTC.

This clone was seen only a few times. V and J are TRBV4-2 and TRBJ1-1; 9 bases are a match to TRBD1. The CDR3 covers 16 residues. Trimming cost V 0 bases and J 6 bases; bases outside gene matches: 8. CDR1 is LGHNA, CDR2 YNFKEQ, per germline. Here the CDR3 DNA reads TGTGCCAGCAGCCAAGATAGGGACAGGGAATGGGCTGAAGCTTTCTTT. Amino acids: CASSQDRDREWAEAFF.

J is TRBJ2-3 and V is TRBV10-1; D is undetermined. The CDR3 consists of 12 residues. With 0 bases removed from V and 7 bases from J, the gap between germline ends came to 5 bases. CDR1 and CDR2 (germline): WNHNN, SYGVQD (reference sequence). The CDR3 is CASSESWNTQYF. In nucleotides, the CDR3 is TGCGCCAGCAGTGAGTCGTGGAATACGCAGTATTTT.

This chain's CDR3 is CASSLRTGRAGANVLTF. The CDR3 nucleotides are TGTGCCAGCAGTCTCAGGACAGGGCGGGCCGGGGCCAACGTCCTGACTTTC. This sequence joins TRBV28 and TRBJ2-6; 8 bases map to TRBD1. J gave up 4 bases and V 5 bases, and 10 bases lay outside the gene matches. Per the germline V gene, CDR1 is MDHEN and CDR2 is SYDVKM. CDR3 length: 17 residues.

The genes are TRBV5-1 and TRBJ1-2; 8 bases match TRBD1. The CDR3 loop spans 16 amino acids. Germline CDR1 and CDR2: SGHRS and YFSETQ. Losses at the gene ends were 0 bases for V and 1 base for J; bases not matched to a gene: 5. Here the CDR3 reads CASSLGGQVLNYGYTF. CDR3 nucleotides: TGCGCCAGCAGCTTGGGGGGACAGGTCCTTAACTATGGCTACACCTTC.